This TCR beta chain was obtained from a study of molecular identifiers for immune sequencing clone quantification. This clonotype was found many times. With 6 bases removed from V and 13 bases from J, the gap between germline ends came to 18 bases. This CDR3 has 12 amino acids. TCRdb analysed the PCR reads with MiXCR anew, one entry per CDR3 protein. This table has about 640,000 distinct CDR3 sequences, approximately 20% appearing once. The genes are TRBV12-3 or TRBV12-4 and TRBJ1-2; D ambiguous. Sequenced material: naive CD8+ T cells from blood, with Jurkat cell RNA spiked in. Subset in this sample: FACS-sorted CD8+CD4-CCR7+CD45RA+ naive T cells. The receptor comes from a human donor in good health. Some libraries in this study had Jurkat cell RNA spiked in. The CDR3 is CASSPTGEDATF. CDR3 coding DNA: TGTGCCAGCAGCCCCACCGGCGAGGACGCCACCTTC.